This T cell receptor beta chain comes out of a study of high-grade serous ovarian cancer treatment subgroups. Looking at the study overall: On average, approximately 15,000 reads and 7,494 unique TCR beta rearrangements were obtained per sample.

This CDR3 is built from 14 residues. Per germline, CDR1 MNHEY and CDR2 SVGAGI. Trimming removed 0 bases from V and 7 bases from J, with 12 bases in between. Sequenced by immunoSEQ multiplex PCR; TCRdb stores in-frame clones only, minus some. This table holds thousands of clones, about 72% found once. A remark on this clone: What it binds is unknown.

The tumor samples were collected prior to definitive surgery or chemotherapy. Whole-study results and caveats: Same-patient tumor repertoires overlapped at roughly 0.095 to 0.8; different patients barely overlapped. Bulk tumor TCR sequencing gave no spatial information.

The chain has TRBV6-5 and TRBJ1-2; possibly TRBD1 for D (6 bases). Sequenced material: tumor tissue. This sequence originates from a human donor with high-grade serous ovarian cancer. This CDR3 reads CASSYSQGRVGYTF. The CDR3 DNA sequence: TGTGCCAGCAGTTACTCTCAGGGGCGAGTTGGCTACACCTTC.